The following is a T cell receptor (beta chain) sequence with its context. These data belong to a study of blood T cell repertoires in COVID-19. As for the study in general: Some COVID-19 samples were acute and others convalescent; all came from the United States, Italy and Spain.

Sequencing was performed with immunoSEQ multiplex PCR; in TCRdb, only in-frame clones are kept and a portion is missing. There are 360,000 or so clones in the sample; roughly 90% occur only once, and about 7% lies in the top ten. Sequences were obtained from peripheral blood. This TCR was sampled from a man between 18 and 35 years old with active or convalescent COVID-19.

In nucleotides, the CDR3 is TGTGCCAGCAGGCTTTCCAGCTCCTACAATGAGCAGTTCTTC. It is translated as CASRLSSSYNEQFF. The gene calls are TRBV6-5 and TRBJ2-1; D is unclear. Germline V gives CDR1 MNHEY, CDR2 SVGAGI. CDR3 length: 14 residues. V lost 6 bases and J 0 bases, leaving 9 bases between the germline ends.